These 14 T cell receptor beta chains were sequenced from one sample in a study of cytomegalovirus exposure and HLA in healthy donors. Assay: immunoSEQ multiplex PCR; the TCRdb copy retains only in-frame clones and omits some. Of around 220,000 clones listed, around nine tenths are singletons. The sequenced sample was PBMCs. All receptors come from a woman under 30 in good health and CMV-seronegative.

CDR3 bases: TGTGCCAGTAGTTATAGCGGGAGTGGGACCGGGGAGCTGTTTTTT. Residues: CASSYSGSGTGELFF. This chain joins TRBV19 and TRBJ2-2; 9 nucleotides line up with TRBD2. With 5 bases clipped from V and 5 bases from J, the junction kept 6 bases outside the gene matches. The CDR3 runs 15 residues. The V gene's germline CDR1 is LNHDA and CDR2 SQIVND (reference sequence).

In the case of this clone: The junction differs from germline at one of its ends, possibly a read error. The chain employs TRBV6-1 and TRBJ1-5; D gene uncertain. Germline CDR1 and CDR2: MNHNS and SASEGT. The CDR3 loop spans 18 amino acids. The CDR3 reads CASGENAWAVMGNQPQHF. CDR3 nucleotide sequence: TGTGCCAGCGGTGAGAACGCGTGGGCCGTGATGGGCAATCAGCCCCAGCATTTT.

The V call is TRBV7-2, the J call TRBJ1-3, with TRBD1 as a possible D gene (6 bases). From germline, CDR1 is SGHTA and CDR2 FQGNSA. Trimming took 5 bases from V and 4 from J, leaving 18 bases between them. This CDR3 is 16 amino acids long. The CDR3, as DNA: TGTGCCAGCAGCAAATCCCGGGACATCATCGGAAACACCATATATTTT. As protein: CASSKSRDIIGNTIYF. Full variable domain (outside the CDR3, taken from reference TRBV7-2 and TRBJ1-3): GAGVSQSPSNKVTEKGKDVELRCDPISGHTALYWYRQSLGQGLEFLIYFQGNSAPDKSGLPSDRFSAERTGGSVSTLTIQRTQQEDSAVYLCASSKSRDIIGNTIYFGEGSWLTVV.

The genes are TRBV6-5 and TRBJ1-2; 9 nucleotides match TRBD1. The CDR3 covers 13 residues. Per the germline V gene, CDR1 is MNHEY and CDR2 is SVGAGI. V was clipped by 5 bases and J by 4 bases; unmatched bases: 2. CDR3 residues: CASSTQGAYGYTF. CDR3 coding DNA: TGTGCCAGCAGTACACAGGGGGCCTATGGCTACACCTTC.

This clone was observed once. With a much larger clone just one base away, this may be a read error. The CDR3 is CASGDSLNTEAFF. As DNA, the CDR3 is TGTGCCAGCGGGGACAGCTTGAACACTGAAGCTTTCTTT. The J gene is TRBJ1-1, the V gene TRBV6-1; 7 bases align to TRBD1. V lost 8 bases, J lost 0 bases, and 3 bases stayed unmatched. From germline, CDR1 is MNHNS and CDR2 SASEGT. The CDR3 runs 13 residues.

The V gene is TRBV5-6, the J gene TRBJ1-2; D call uncertain. Per the germline V gene, CDR1 is SGHDT and CDR2 is YYEEEE. CDR3 length: 13 amino acids. Deletions cut 5 bases from V and 0 bases from J, with 8 bases between. The CDR3 DNA sequence: TGTGCCAGCAGACAGACTACTAACTATGGCTACACCTTC. This encodes CASRQTTNYGYTF.

The gene calls are TRBV19 and TRBJ2-3; no reliable D call. This CDR3 contains 14 residues. Between the trimmed V and J ends, which lost 2 bases and 0 bases, there was a span of 6 bases. The germline CDR1 and CDR2 sequences are LNHDA and SQIVND (reference sequence). The CDR3 loop is CASSITQSTDTQYF. In DNA form, the CDR3 reads TGTGCCAGTAGTATAACGCAGAGCACAGATACGCAGTATTTT.

CDR3 nucleotide sequence: TGTGCCAGCGGACAGGGACTTCGGATAATTATCAATCAGCCCCAGCATTTT. Protein: CASGQGLRIIINQPQHF. The chain has TRBV19 and TRBJ1-5; 8 nucleotides line up with TRBD1. The CDR3 is 17 amino acids. Germline CDR1 reads LNHDA; CDR2 reads SQIVND (reference sequence). The junction had 16 bases not matched to a gene; V was cut back by 9 bases and J by 3 bases.

The chain links TRBV7-9 to TRBJ2-5; possible D gene TRBD1, 5 bases. Trimming left V 3 bases short and J 3 bases short, with 8 bases between. This CDR3 contains 13 residues. CDR1 is SEHNR, CDR2 FQNEAQ, per germline (reference sequence). Written as DNA, the CDR3 is TGTGCCAGCAGCTTTGACAGAAAAGAGACCCAGTACTTC. This encodes CASSFDRKETQYF.

In nucleotides, the CDR3 is TGTGCCAGCAGCTTAGAGCCAGGACTAGCGGGAGTTAGGTTCTTC. Translating it yields CASSLEPGLAGVRFF. This chain uses TRBV7-2 with TRBJ2-1; 13 bases are shared with TRBD2. With 1 base clipped from V and 15 bases from J, the junction kept 9 bases outside the gene matches. The CDR3 consists of 15 residues. Germline V CDR1 and CDR2: SGHTA, FQGNSA.

The chain uses TRBV4-2 and TRBJ2-4; 11 bases are a match to TRBD2. With 3 bases clipped from V and 6 bases from J, the junction kept 13 bases outside the gene matches. The CDR3 sequence is 18 residues long. Germline CDR1 reads LGHNA; CDR2 reads YNFKEQ. CDR3 coding DNA: TGTGCCAGCAGCCAGGGGCTGGGGGTAGCGGGAGGGGGAAACATTCAGTACTTC. It yields the protein CASSQGLGVAGGGNIQYF.

Comment on this clone: Within the sample, other DNA sequences also encode this same CDR3. V usage is TRBV6-1 and J usage is TRBJ2-3; 12 bases are a match to TRBD2. In germline, CDR1 is MNHNS, CDR2 SASEGT. CDR3 length equals 15 residues. V shed 4 bases and J 4 bases; nucleotides not matched to a gene: 3. The CDR3 region is CASSALAGGADTQYF. In DNA, the CDR3 is TGTGCCAGCAGTGCCCTAGCGGGAGGGGCAGATACGCAGTATTTT.

This chain uses TRBV19 with TRBJ2-7, with 10 bases aligning to TRBD1. Losses at the gene ends were 1 base for V and 2 bases for J; bases not matched to a gene: 5. The CDR3 has 16 residues. Germline V lookup: CDR1 LNHDA, CDR2 SQIVND (reference sequence). The CDR3 loop is CASSIAGQGDTYEQYF. As DNA, the CDR3 is TGTGCCAGTAGTATAGCAGGACAGGGGGACACCTACGAGCAGTACTTC. Full variable domain (outside the CDR3, taken from reference TRBV19 and TRBJ2-7): DGGITQSPKYLFRKEGQNVTLSCEQNLNHDAMYWYRQDPGQGLRLIYYSQIVNDFQKGDIAEGYSVSREKKESFPLTVTSAQKNPTAFYLCASSIAGQGDTYEQYFGPGTRLTVT.

This clone was seen a handful of times. The CDR3 coding sequence is TGTGCCAGCAGCTCTAACAGGGTTGGAACTGAAGCTTTCTTT. Its translation: CASSSNRVGTEAFF. The chain recombines TRBV7-9 with TRBJ1-1; tentative D call: TRBD1 (6 bases). CDR3 length equals 14 residues. V was shortened by 4 bases and J by 5 bases, with 14 bases between the two germline ends. Germline loops: CDR1 SEHNR, CDR2 FQNEAQ (reference sequence).